Here is one T cell receptor (beta chain) with its context. The germline V gene encodes CDR1 SEHNR and CDR2 FQNEAQ (reference sequence). Between the trimmed V and J ends, which lost 3 bases and 0 bases, there was a span of 11 bases. The length of the CDR3 is 16 residues. The assay was carried out at the deep level. Method: immunoSEQ multiplex PCR; TCRdb's copy keeps in-frame clones and lacks some. The sample lists 760,000 or so clones; about 96% were seen once. This record belongs to a study of shared clonotypes between healthy human individuals. Terminally differentiated effector memory CD45RA+ cells were excluded by CCR7 positive selection of CD45RO-negative cells.

V and J are TRBV7-9 and TRBJ2-2; weak D call: TRBD1 (5 bases). This sequence originates from a man aged 25 to 40 in good health. The sample consisted of naive CD8+ T cells sorted from blood. The CDR3 loop reads CASSFRTGPNTGELFF. Written as DNA, the CDR3 is TGTGCCAGCAGCTTCAGAACAGGCCCGAACACCGGGGAGCTGTTTTTT.